This T cell receptor (beta chain) originates from a study of shared clonotypes between healthy human individuals. The overall study: Three CD4 naive, three CD4 memory, two CD8 naive and one CD8 memory plate were used per donor.

This table comes from immunoSEQ multiplex PCR, and its TCRdb copy is limited to in-frame clones, with some not included. The sample contains roughly 1,500,000 clones, 98% of which appear only once. The CDR3 has 16 residues. The V end was cut by 0 bases, the J end by 4 bases, with 13 bases between. Germline assignment: CDR1 SGDLS and CDR2 YYNGEE. The receptor was isolated from a man under 40 in good health. The J gene is TRBJ2-2, the V gene TRBV9; D uncertain. Sequencing used naive CD4+ T cells sorted from blood. Specified subset: CD45RA+ positively selected. The CDR3 loop is CASSVVASPGTGELFF. DNA for the CDR3: TGTGCCAGCAGCGTAGTGGCGTCACCGGGCACCGGGGAGCTGTTTTTT.